The 13 T cell receptor beta chains listed next were all sequenced from one sample in a study of neurological immune-mediated disorders. TCRdb re-derived calls from the 5' RACE reads in MiXCR, one entry per CDR3 protein. The sample has about 80,000 distinct CDR3 sequences, 4.5% to 6.5% seen once. The sequencing sample was made of PBMCs. The receptor set was obtained from a woman aged 30 to 39 with multiple sclerosis.

This clonotype was picked up many times. V gene TRBV20-1 combines with J gene TRBJ2-4; D gene unclear. Trimming pared 6 bases from V and 6 bases from J, leaving 12 bases between. This CDR3 is built from 12 residues. CDR1 and CDR2 from the germline V gene are DFQATT and SNEGSKA (reference sequence). CDR3: CSARNDRNIQYF. DNA of the CDR3: TGCAGTGCCCGTAACGACCGAAACATTCAGTACTTC.

This clonotype was picked up many times. This sequence joins TRBV5-1 and TRBJ2-1; 9 positions match TRBD2. The germline V gene encodes CDR1 SGHRS and CDR2 YFSETQ. This CDR3 is built from 15 residues. After removal of 4 bases from V and 0 bases from J, the junction contained 2 bases not matched to a gene. CDR3 protein: CASSAGGGSYNEQFF. In nucleotides, the CDR3 is TGCGCCAGCAGCGCGGGAGGGGGCTCCTACAATGAGCAGTTCTTC.

The chain employs TRBV20-1 and TRBJ2-3; D perhaps matches TRBD1 (5 bases). The CDR3 runs to 10 residues. V was trimmed by 7 bases and J by 7 bases, leaving 9 bases between them. The germline V gene encodes CDR1 DFQATT and CDR2 SNEGSKA (reference sequence). CDR3 sequence (DNA): TGCAGTGTAGCAGGGAATACGCAGTATTTT. Protein sequence: CSVAGNTQYF.

This sequence joins TRBV20-1 and TRBJ2-1; 11 nucleotides match TRBD2. The junction had 7 bases not matched to a gene; V was cut back by 0 bases and J by 9 bases. CDR1 is DFQATT, CDR2 SNEGSKA, per germline (reference sequence). CDR3 length: 15 amino acids. CDR3 nucleotide sequence: TGCAGTGCTAGAGATCTACTAGCGGGAGTTGGTGAGCAGTTCTTC. Protein: CSARDLLAGVGEQFF.

The sample holds many counts of this clonotype. Relative to the germline gene, one junction end is altered; a read error may explain this. This sequence joins TRBV5-1 and TRBJ1-5, with D perhaps TRBD1 (5 bases). The germline gives CDR1 SGHRS, CDR2 YFSETQ. This CDR3 spans 13 amino acids. Here the CDR3 reads CASSRGTNQLQHF. In nucleotides, the CDR3 is TGCGCCAGCAGCCGGGGGACGAATCAGCTCCAGCATTTT.

In regard to this clonotype: At one of its ends the junction is not consistent with the germline gene, which may arise from a read error. V gene TRBV6-6 combines with J gene TRBJ1-2, with TRBD1 matching 7 bases. The CDR3 has 12 residues. Germline lookup yields CDR1 MNHNY and CDR2 SVGAGI (reference sequence). CDR3 loop: CDSSKGAGGYTF. For the CDR3, the DNA is TGTGACAGCAGTAAGGGGGCCGGAGGCTACACCTTC.

This clonotype was seen many times. The rearrangement uses TRBV5-5 and TRBJ2-6, with D hard to call. The CDR3 is 15 residues long. V was trimmed by 3 bases and J by 4 bases, leaving 11 bases between them. Germline V CDR1 and CDR2: SGHKS, YYEKEE (reference sequence). In nucleotides, the CDR3 is TGTGCCAGCAGCTCTCAGACGATGGGGGCCAACGTCCTGACTTTC. Translating it yields CASSSQTMGANVLTF.

This clonotype was seen repeatedly, ten times or more. V usage is TRBV5-1 and J usage is TRBJ2-7; unclear D gene. The V gene lost 0 bases and the J gene lost 0 bases, with 4 bases spanning the gap. The CDR3 is 13 residues long. Germline values: CDR1 SGHRS, CDR2 YFSETQ. Here the CDR3 DNA reads TGCGCCAGCAGCTTGGGGAGCTCCTACGAGCAGTACTTC. It translates to CASSLGSSYEQYF.

This clonotype was seen more than once but under ten times. The chain employs TRBV27 and TRBJ2-3; no clear D. The CDR3 contains 12 residues. V lost 2 bases and J 7 bases, leaving 7 bases between the germline ends. Germline CDR1 is MNHEY and CDR2 is SMNVEV (reference sequence). The CDR3 sequence is CASSLNQNTQYF. CDR3 nucleotide sequence: TGTGCCAGCAGTTTAAACCAGAATACGCAGTATTTT.

This clonotype was detected many times. The chain carries TRBV5-6 and TRBJ1-1; D is unresolved. The CDR3 is 18 residues long. The V gene's germline CDR1 is SGHDT and CDR2 YYEEEE. V lost 4 bases and J 0 bases, leaving 22 bases between the germline ends. In DNA, the CDR3 is TGTGCCAGCAGCAAGGGTGAAGAGCGGCGCCTCATGAACACTGAAGCTTTCTTT. It translates to CASSKGEERRLMNTEAFF.

This clonotype was observed many times. V usage is TRBV7-7 and J usage is TRBJ2-1, with unresolved D. This CDR3 spans 13 amino acids. CDR1 and CDR2 (germline): SSHAT, FNYEAQ (reference sequence). V was clipped by 2 bases and J by 5 bases, with 7 bases between them. DNA for the CDR3: TGTGCCAGCAGCTTAAACGCGGACAATGAGCAGTTCTTC. Residues: CASSLNADNEQFF.

This clonotype was recorded at least ten times. The CDR3 is CASIEVDTGELFF. DNA of the CDR3: TGCGCCAGCATCGAGGTGGACACCGGGGAGCTGTTTTTT. The chain links TRBV5-1 to TRBJ2-2, with no clear D. V was trimmed by 6 bases and J by 3 bases, leaving 9 bases between them. Germline CDR1 SGHRS, CDR2 YFSETQ. CDR3 length: 13 residues.

The chain uses TRBV24-1 and TRBJ2-1; 12 bases are shared with TRBD2. The junction had 4 bases not matched to a gene; V was cut back by 7 bases and J by 7 bases. The CDR3 consists of 14 residues. Germline CDR1 reads KGHDR; CDR2 reads SFDVKD. CDR3 bases: TGTGCCACCAGGTCTAGCGGGGGGGCAAATGAGCAGTTCTTC. It codes for CATRSSGGANEQFF.